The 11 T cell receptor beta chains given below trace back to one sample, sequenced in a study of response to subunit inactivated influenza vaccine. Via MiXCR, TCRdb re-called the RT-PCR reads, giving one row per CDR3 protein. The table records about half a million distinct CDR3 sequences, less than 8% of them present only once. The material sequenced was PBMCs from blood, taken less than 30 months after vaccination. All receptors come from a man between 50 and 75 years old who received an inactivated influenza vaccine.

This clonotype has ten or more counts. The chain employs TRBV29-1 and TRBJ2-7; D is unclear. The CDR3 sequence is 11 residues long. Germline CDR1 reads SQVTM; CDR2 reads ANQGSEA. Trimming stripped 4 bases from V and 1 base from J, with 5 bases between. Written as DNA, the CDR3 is TGCAGCGTTGGTACTTCCTACGAGCAGTACTTC. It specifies CSVGTSYEQYF.

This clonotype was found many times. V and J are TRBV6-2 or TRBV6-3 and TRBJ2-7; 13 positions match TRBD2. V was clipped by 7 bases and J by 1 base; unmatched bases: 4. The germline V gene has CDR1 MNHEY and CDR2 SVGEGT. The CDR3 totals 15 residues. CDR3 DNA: TGTGCCAGCACCGGACTAGCGGGAGTATCCTACGAGCAGTACTTC. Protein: CASTGLAGVSYEQYF.

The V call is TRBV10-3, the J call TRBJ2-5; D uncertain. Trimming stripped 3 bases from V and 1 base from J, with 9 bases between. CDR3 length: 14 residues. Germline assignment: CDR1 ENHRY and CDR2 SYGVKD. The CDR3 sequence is CAISDPTRQETQYF. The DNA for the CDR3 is TGTGCCATCAGTGATCCAACTCGCCAAGAGACCCAGTACTTC.

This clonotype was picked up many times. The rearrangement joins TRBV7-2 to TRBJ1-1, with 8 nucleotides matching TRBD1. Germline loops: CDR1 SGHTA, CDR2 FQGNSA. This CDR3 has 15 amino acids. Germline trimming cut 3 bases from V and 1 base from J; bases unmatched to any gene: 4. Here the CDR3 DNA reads TGTGCCAGCAGCTTTGGACAGGGCGGGAACACTGAAGCTTTCTTT. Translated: CASSFGQGGNTEAFF.

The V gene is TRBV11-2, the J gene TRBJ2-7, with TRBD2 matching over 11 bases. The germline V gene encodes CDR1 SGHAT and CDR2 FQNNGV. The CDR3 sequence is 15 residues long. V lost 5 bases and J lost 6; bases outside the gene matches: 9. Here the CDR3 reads CASSPIAGGPGEQYF. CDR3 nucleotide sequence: TGTGCCAGCAGCCCCATAGCGGGAGGGCCGGGCGAGCAGTACTTC.

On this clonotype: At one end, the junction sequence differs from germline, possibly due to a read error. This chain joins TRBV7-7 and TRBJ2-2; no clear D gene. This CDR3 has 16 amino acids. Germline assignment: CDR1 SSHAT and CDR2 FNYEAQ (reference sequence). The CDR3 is CASSLAPGSYAGELFF. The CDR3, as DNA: TGTGCTAGCAGCTTAGCCCCCGGATCGTACGCCGGGGAGCTGTTTTTT.

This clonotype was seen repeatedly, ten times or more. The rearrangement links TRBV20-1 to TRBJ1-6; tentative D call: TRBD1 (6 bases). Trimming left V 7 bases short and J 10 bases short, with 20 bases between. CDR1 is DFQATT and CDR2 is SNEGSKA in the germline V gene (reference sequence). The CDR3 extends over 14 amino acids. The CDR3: CSVDPGTLRSPLHF. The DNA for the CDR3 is TGCAGTGTAGATCCCGGGACACTAAGATCACCCCTCCACTTT.

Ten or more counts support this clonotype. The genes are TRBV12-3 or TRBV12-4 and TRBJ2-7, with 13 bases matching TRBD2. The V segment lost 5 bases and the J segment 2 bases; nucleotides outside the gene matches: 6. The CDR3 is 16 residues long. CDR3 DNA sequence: TGTGCCAGCAGTCCGGGACTAGCGGGGTTTACCTACGAGCAGTACTTC. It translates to CASSPGLAGFTYEQYF.

Here the CDR3 reads CSAISYGTEGSNTGELFF. As DNA, the CDR3 is TGCAGCGCAATAAGTTATGGGACAGAAGGATCGAACACCGGGGAGCTGTTTTTT. The chain joins TRBV29-1 to TRBJ2-2, with 7 nucleotides matching TRBD1. V dropped 7 bases and J dropped 0; count of bases not matched to a gene: 17. The length of the CDR3 is 18 residues. In germline, CDR1 is SQVTM, CDR2 ANQGSEA.

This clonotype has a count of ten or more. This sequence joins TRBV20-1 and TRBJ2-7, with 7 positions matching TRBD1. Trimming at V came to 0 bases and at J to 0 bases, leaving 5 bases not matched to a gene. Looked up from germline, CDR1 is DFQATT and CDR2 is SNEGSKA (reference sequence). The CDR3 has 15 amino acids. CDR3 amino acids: CSARDQTGISYEQYF. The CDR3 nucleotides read TGCAGTGCTAGAGATCAGACAGGGATCTCCTACGAGCAGTACTTC.

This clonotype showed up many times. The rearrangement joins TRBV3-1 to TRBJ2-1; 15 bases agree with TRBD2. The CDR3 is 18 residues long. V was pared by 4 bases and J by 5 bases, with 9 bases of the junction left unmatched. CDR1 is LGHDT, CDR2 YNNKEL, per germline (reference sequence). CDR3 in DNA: TGTGCCAGCAGCCCCCCTTGGAGGACTAGCGGGAGGGACAATGAGCAGTTCTTC. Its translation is CASSPPWRTSGRDNEQFF.